The present T cell receptor (beta chain) was sequenced within a study of shared clonotypes between healthy human individuals. The table came from immunoSEQ multiplex PCR; TCRdb's copy has only in-frame clones and leaves some out. Among just over 2,000,000 clones listed, around 95% were seen once. CDR1 and CDR2 (germline): KGHSH, LQKENI. This CDR3 is 15 amino acids long. Trimming shortened V by 1 base and J by 1 base, and 7 bases separated the two germline ends. This TCR was sampled from a man aged 18-30 years in good health. The rearrangement links TRBV18 to TRBJ2-2; D is ambiguous. Sequenced sample: naive CD4+ T cells sorted from blood. Subset specified: CD45RA+ positively selected. The CDR3 coding sequence is TGTGCCAGCTCACCACGGGGAAGGAACACCGGGGAGCTGTTTTTT. This encodes CASSPRGRNTGELFF.